The 27 T cell receptor beta chains reported below all come from one sample, sequenced in a study of blood T cell repertoires in COVID-19. Clones were sequenced by immunoSEQ multiplex PCR, and TCRdb holds only the in-frame ones, with some missing. Of approximately 200,000 clones listed, around nine tenths were seen once; the top ten hold around 4%. The sequencing sample was made of PBMCs or T cells enriched from blood (not recorded which). The source of these receptors is a woman in her thirties who had been exposed to COVID-19.

The chain couples TRBV7-9 to TRBJ1-5; a weak D match, TRBD1 (6 bases). Trimming pared 5 bases from V and 3 bases from J, leaving 11 bases between. The germline V gene has CDR1 SEHNR and CDR2 FQNEAQ (reference sequence). The CDR3 has 14 amino acids. CDR3 sequence reads: CASSPTGSNQPQHF. In DNA form, the CDR3 reads TGTGCCAGCAGCCCTACAGGGTCCAATCAGCCCCAGCATTTT.

The genes are TRBV19 and TRBJ1-1; 7 nucleotides line up with TRBD1. This CDR3 is built from 15 residues. V lost 7 bases and J lost 0; bases outside the gene matches: 8. Germline-derived CDR1 and CDR2 are LNHDA and SQIVND (reference sequence). Here the CDR3 DNA reads TGTGCCAGTACCCCCATTACAGGGGTGAACACTGAAGCTTTCTTT. Amino acid sequence: CASTPITGVNTEAFF.

The chain joins TRBV6-2 or TRBV6-3 to TRBJ2-7; a possible D gene is TRBD2 (6 bases). V was clipped by 6 bases and J by 1 base, with 13 bases between them. Per the germline V gene, CDR1 is MNHEY and CDR2 is SVGEGT. The CDR3 runs to 14 residues. In nucleotides, the CDR3 is TGTGCCAGCAGCCCGTTGCTAGCGTCCTACGAGCAGTACTTC. This translates into CASSPLLASYEQYF.

V gene TRBV10-3 combines with J gene TRBJ1-1; D might be TRBD1 (5 bases). This CDR3 comprises 13 residues. V dropped 0 bases and J dropped 7 bases, with 9 bases sitting between them. Germline V gives CDR1 ENHRY, CDR2 SYGVKD. The CDR3 loop is CAISESGDYEAFF. The CDR3, as DNA: TGTGCCATCAGTGAGTCGGGGGACTATGAAGCTTTCTTT.

The chain employs TRBV6-5 and TRBJ1-2; TRBD1 is a possible D gene (5 bases). The length of the CDR3 is 14 residues. CDR1 is MNHEY and CDR2 is SVGAGI in the germline V gene. V was pared by 5 bases and J by 5 bases, with 15 bases between. The CDR3 protein is CASSNNLGAYGYTF. Here the CDR3 DNA reads TGTGCCAGCAGTAACAACCTTGGGGCATATGGCTACACCTTC.

The CDR3 DNA reads TGTGCCATCAGGCGGTATCTTAAGCCCACTGAAGCTTTCTTT. It encodes CAIRRYLKPTEAFF. This rearrangement joins TRBV10-3 to TRBJ1-1; D is uncertain. Trimming pared 6 bases from V and 4 bases from J, leaving 15 bases between. Germline V gene lookup returns CDR1 ENHRY and CDR2 SYGVKD. The CDR3 is 14 residues long.

The V call is TRBV30, the J call TRBJ1-4; possibly TRBD1 for D (6 bases). V was pared by 0 bases and J by 5 bases, with 10 bases between. Per germline, CDR1 GTSNPN and CDR2 SVGIG (reference sequence). This CDR3 is 14 amino acids long. The CDR3 DNA follows: TGTGCCTGGAGTGTGGCAGGGGAGAATGAAAAACTGTTTTTT. Protein sequence: CAWSVAGENEKLFF.

The chain is built from TRBV18 and TRBJ2-5; 10 bases are a match to TRBD1. CDR1 KGHSH and CDR2 LQKENI come from the germline V gene. Trimming cost V 8 bases and J 4 bases; bases outside gene matches: 4. CDR3 size: 13 residues. The CDR3: CASRGQGRETQYF. The CDR3 region has the DNA TGTGCCAGCCGGGGACAGGGGAGAGAGACCCAGTACTTC.

A note on this clone: Other DNA sequences from this sample encode an identical CDR3 as well. The chain uses TRBV6-5 and TRBJ1-2, with D perhaps TRBD1 (5 bases). CDR1 is MNHEY and CDR2 is SVGAGI in the germline V gene. V lost 3 bases to trimming and J lost 5 bases, with 10 bases between them. This CDR3 is 13 amino acids long. This CDR3 is CASSYGGGYGYTF. The DNA for the CDR3 is TGTGCCAGCAGTTATGGGGGGGGATATGGCTACACCTTC.

This clone has a single count. The genes are TRBV5-1 and TRBJ2-2; 7 nucleotides match TRBD2. V shed 2 bases, J shed 5 bases, and the junction held 6 bases outside the gene matches. From germline, CDR1 is SGHRS and CDR2 YFSETQ. The CDR3 extends over 15 amino acids. Here the CDR3 DNA reads TGCGCCAGCAGCTTAGGAAGCGGGGTTACCGGGGAGCTGTTTTTT. Its protein product is CASSLGSGVTGELFF.

This clone was found once. Possible read error: a much larger clone is one base away. The DNA of the CDR3 is TGCGCCCGCAGTGAGCTGGGGACTAGCGGGGGGGGGAACTACAATGAGCAGTTCTTC. It yields the protein CARSELGTSGGGNYNEQFF. The chain combines TRBV10-1 with TRBJ2-1, with 16 bases lining up with TRBD2. CDR3 length: 19 amino acids. In germline, CDR1 is WNHNN, CDR2 SYGVQD (reference sequence).

The J gene is TRBJ1-1, the V gene TRBV5-6; D perhaps matches TRBD1 (6 bases). The CDR3 length is 13 residues. Germline V CDR1 and CDR2: SGHDT, YYEEEE. V lost 3 bases and J 4 bases, leaving 10 bases between the germline ends. The CDR3 is CASSWGHLTEAFF. The CDR3 nucleotides are TGTGCCAGCAGCTGGGGACATCTCACTGAAGCTTTCTTT.

The chain links TRBV19 to TRBJ1-5; D is perhaps TRBD1 (6 bases). The V gene lost 3 bases and the J gene lost 7 bases, with 13 bases spanning the gap. Looked up from germline, CDR1 is LNHDA and CDR2 is SQIVND (reference sequence). This CDR3 comprises 14 residues. CDR3 bases: TGTGCCAGTAGTATCGCCACAGGGTGGCAGCCCCAGCATTTT. The encoded protein is CASSIATGWQPQHF.

The CDR3 loop is CATSTGTGGMETQYF. For the CDR3, the DNA is TGTGCCACCAGCACCGGGACAGGGGGAATGGAGACCCAGTACTTC. V and J are TRBV15 and TRBJ2-5, with 11 bases lining up with TRBD1. V dropped 4 bases and J dropped 5; count of bases not matched to a gene: 6. CDR3 length: 15 residues. Germline loops: CDR1 LNHNV, CDR2 YYDKDF (reference sequence).

The chain is built from TRBV10-3 and TRBJ2-3; TRBD2 aligns across 10 bases. Germline values: CDR1 ENHRY, CDR2 SYGVKD. The length of the CDR3 is 15 residues. J lost 1 base, V lost 6 bases, and 4 bases had no gene match. CDR3 sequence reads: CAISTLAGGTDTQYF. CDR3 DNA sequence: TGTGCCATCAGCACTCTAGCGGGGGGCACAGATACGCAGTATTTT.

The chain has TRBV4-1 and TRBJ1-6; D gene uncertain. The V end lost 0 bases, the J end lost 0 bases, and 9 bases lay between the germline ends. This CDR3 is 17 amino acids long. Per germline, CDR1 MGHRA and CDR2 YSYEKL. For the CDR3, the DNA is TGCGCCAGCAGCCAAGAGGGCAGAGCCTCCTATAATTCACCCCTCCACTTT. This translates into CASSQEGRASYNSPLHF.

The chain employs TRBV27 and TRBJ1-2; D gene unclear. This CDR3 is built from 16 residues. Germline loops: CDR1 MNHEY, CDR2 SMNVEV (reference sequence). Trimming shortened V by 3 bases and J by 1 base, and 15 bases separated the two germline ends. The CDR3 bases are TGTGCCAGCAGTTTCAGTTCCAATACAAATAACTATGGCTACACCTTC. Amino acid sequence: CASSFSSNTNNYGYTF.

The chain joins TRBV30 to TRBJ1-2, with 9 bases aligning to TRBD1. The CDR3 extends over 14 amino acids. Germline lookup yields CDR1 GTSNPN and CDR2 SVGIG (reference sequence). Trimming removed 3 bases from V and 3 bases from J; junction bases left unmatched: 5. The CDR3: CAWRGQGIHYGYTF. CDR3 sequence (DNA): TGTGCCTGGAGGGGACAGGGTATTCACTATGGCTACACCTTC. Based on the CDR3 plus reference TRBV30 and TRBJ1-2, the full variable domain is SQTIHQWPATLVQPVGSPLSLECTVEGTSNPNLYWYRQAAGRGLQLLFYSVGIGQISSEVPQNLSASRPQDRQFILSSKKLLLSDSGFYLCAWRGQGIHYGYTFGSGTRLTVV.

This clone occurred once. V and J are TRBV13 and TRBJ2-7; the D gene is possibly TRBD1 (5 bases). The CDR3 has 13 amino acids. Trimming left V 3 bases short and J 2 bases short, with 8 bases between. Germline CDR1 and CDR2: PRHDT and FYEKMQ (reference sequence). CDR3 sequence reads: CASSFGRAYEQYF. In DNA, the CDR3 is TGTGCCAGCAGCTTCGGCAGGGCCTACGAGCAGTACTTC.

This clone occurred a few times. The V and J genes are TRBV6-5 and TRBJ1-2; D possibly corresponds to TRBD1 (6 bases). Per germline, CDR1 MNHEY and CDR2 SVGAGI. Trimming cost V 2 bases and J 7 bases, with 17 bases left between them. The CDR3 spans 15 residues. CDR3 sequence (DNA): TGTGCCAGCAGTTACGTCCTTGCGGGGGGCTTTGGCTACACCTTC. Translation: CASSYVLAGGFGYTF.

J is TRBJ2-3 and V is TRBV7-3, with 9 bases that match TRBD1. CDR1 SGHTA and CDR2 FQGTGA come from the germline V gene. The CDR3 totals 14 residues. The V gene end was trimmed by 5 bases and the J gene end by 3 bases; junction bases not matched to a gene: 3. CDR3 nucleotide sequence: TGTGCCAGCAGCGAGGGGACAGGGACAGATACGCAGTATTTT. This translates into CASSEGTGTDTQYF.

The chain links TRBV30 to TRBJ2-5; TRBD2 agrees at 11 bases. CDR1 and CDR2 (germline): GTSNPN, SVGIG (reference sequence). This CDR3 has 14 amino acids. The CDR3 here is CASTGTSGQETQYF. The CDR3 nucleotides are TGTGCATCTACCGGGACTAGCGGCCAAGAGACCCAGTACTTC.

The V and J genes are TRBV6-5 and TRBJ1-5; D might be TRBD1 (5 bases). Germline V lookup: CDR1 MNHEY, CDR2 SVGAGI. Trimming left V 6 bases short and J 11 bases short, with 23 bases between. CDR3 length: 15 residues. The CDR3, as DNA: TGTGCCAGCAGCTGGGGGGGGACTGCAAGGTTAGCCCAGCATTTT. Its protein is CASSWGGTARLAQHF.

The chain joins TRBV5-1 to TRBJ1-2, with 11 bases identical to TRBD1. The CDR3 covers 15 residues. After removal of 4 bases from V and 2 bases from J, the junction contained 4 bases not matched to a gene. Germline V gene sequence: CDR1 SGHRS, CDR2 YFSETQ. CDR3: CASSPGQGGNYGYTF. The DNA of the CDR3 is TGCGCCAGCAGCCCGGGACAGGGGGGGAACTATGGCTACACCTTC.

V is TRBV20-1 and J is TRBJ1-3; no reliable D call. The CDR3 has 15 amino acids. CDR1 DFQATT and CDR2 SNEGSKA come from the germline V gene (reference sequence). The germline V and J ends were trimmed by 3 bases and 0 bases, with 12 bases remaining between them. CDR3 protein: CSASVVSGSGNTIYF. CDR3 in DNA: TGCAGTGCTAGTGTCGTCAGTGGCTCTGGAAACACCATATATTTT.

The rearrangement uses TRBV23-1 and TRBJ2-2; 7 bases line up with TRBD2. TRBV23-1 falls under the ORF class, with uncertain function. There are 16 residues in the CDR3. V trimming: 1 base; J trimming: 4 bases; junction bases outside the gene matches: 6. CDR3 sequence: CASSQLLGGITGELFF. The DNA of the CDR3 is TGCGCCAGCAGTCAATTATTGGGGGGGATCACCGGGGAGCTGTTTTTT.

The CDR3 is CASSQDRYNEQFF. For the CDR3, the DNA is TGTGCCAGCAGCCAGGACAGGTACAATGAGCAGTTCTTC. The chain carries TRBV3-1 (or the pseudogene TRBV3-2) and TRBJ2-1; 7 nucleotides agree with TRBD1. CDR1 LGHDT and CDR2 YNNKEL come from the germline V gene (reference sequence). J lost 4 bases, V lost 3 bases, and 0 bases had no gene match. There are 13 residues in the CDR3.